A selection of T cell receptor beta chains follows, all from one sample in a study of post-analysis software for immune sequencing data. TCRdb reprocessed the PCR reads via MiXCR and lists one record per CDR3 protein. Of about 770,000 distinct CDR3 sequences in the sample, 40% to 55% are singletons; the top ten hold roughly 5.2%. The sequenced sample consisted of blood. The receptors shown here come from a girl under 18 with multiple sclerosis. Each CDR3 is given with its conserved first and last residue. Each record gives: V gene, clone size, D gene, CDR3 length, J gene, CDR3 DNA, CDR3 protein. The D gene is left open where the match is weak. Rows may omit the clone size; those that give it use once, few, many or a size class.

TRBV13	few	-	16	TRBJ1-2	TGTGCCAGCAGCTTATCGACGGTAGGGGAAAACTATGGCTACACCTTC	CASSLSTVGENYGYTF
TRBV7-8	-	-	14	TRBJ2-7	TGTGCCAGCAGCTTCGATCCCAGGGAGTATAAGCAGTACTTC	CASSFDPREYKQYF
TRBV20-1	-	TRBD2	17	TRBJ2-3	TGCAGTGCTATCGCTTCGGAGACTAGCGTGGACATGGATACGCAGTATTTT	CSAIASETSVDMDTQYF
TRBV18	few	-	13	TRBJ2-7	TGTGCCAGCTCACCCGGACGCGTCTACGAGCAGTACTTC	CASSPGRVYEQYF
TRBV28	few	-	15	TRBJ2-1	TGTGCCAGCAGGGACACCCTGAGCTCCTACAATGAGCAGTTCTTC	CASRDTLSSYNEQFF
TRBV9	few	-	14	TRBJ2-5	TGTGCCAGCTGCGTAGGCGGAGGTGAAGAGACCCAGTACTTC	CASCVGGGEETQYF
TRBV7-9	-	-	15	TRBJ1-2	TGTGCCAGCAGCCTCTTGGAGACAGGTGGATATGGCTACACCTTC	CASSLLETGGYGYTF
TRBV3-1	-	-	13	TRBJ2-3	TGTGCCAGCAGCCAGGAGCCCCTGGATACGCAGTATTTT	CASSQEPLDTQYF
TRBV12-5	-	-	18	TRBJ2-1	TGTGCTAGTGGTTTGGTAAAGGTAGCGCAGAGCTCCTACAATGAGCAGTTCTTC	CASGLVKVAQSSYNEQFF
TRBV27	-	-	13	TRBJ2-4	TGTGCCAGCAGTGGCACGGACGGATACATTCAGTACTTC	CASSGTDGYIQYF
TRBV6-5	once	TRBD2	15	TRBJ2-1	TGTGCCAGCAGTTACTATGGGGGGGGTTACAATGAGCAGTTCTTC	CASSYYGGGYNEQFF
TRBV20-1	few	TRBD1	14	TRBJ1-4	TGCAGTGCCAGCCGGGACAGGGTGAATCAGCAACTGTTTTTT	CSASRDRVNQQLFF
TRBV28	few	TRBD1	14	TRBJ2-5	TGTGCCAGCAGCCAACCGGGACAGGGTTGGGAGCAGTACTTC	CASSQPGQGWEQYF
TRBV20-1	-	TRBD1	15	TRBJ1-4	TGCAGTGCTAGCCGGGGGGCCAGGGGGCCTGGAAAACTGTTTTTT	CSASRGARGPGKLFF